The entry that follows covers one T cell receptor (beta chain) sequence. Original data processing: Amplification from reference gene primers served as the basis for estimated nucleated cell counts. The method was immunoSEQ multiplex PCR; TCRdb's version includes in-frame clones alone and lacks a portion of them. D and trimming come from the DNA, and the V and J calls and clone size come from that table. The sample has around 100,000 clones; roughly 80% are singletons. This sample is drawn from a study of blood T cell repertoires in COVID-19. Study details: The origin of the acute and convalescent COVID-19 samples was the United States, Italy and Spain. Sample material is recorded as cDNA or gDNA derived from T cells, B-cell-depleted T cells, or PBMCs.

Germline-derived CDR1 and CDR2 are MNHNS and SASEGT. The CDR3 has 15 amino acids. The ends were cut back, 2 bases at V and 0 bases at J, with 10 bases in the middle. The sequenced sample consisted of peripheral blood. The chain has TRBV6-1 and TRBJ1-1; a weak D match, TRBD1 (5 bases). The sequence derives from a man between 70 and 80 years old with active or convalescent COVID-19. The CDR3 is CASSEYATVNTEAFF. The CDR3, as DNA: TGTGCCAGCAGTGAATACGCGACAGTGAACACTGAAGCTTTCTTT.